The entry that follows covers one TCR beta chain sequence. The table lists this clone with a count of one. Its antigen is still unknown. No clone much larger than this one lies a single base away; base qualities are absent. The library was generated by the immunoSEQ multiplex PCR assay. TCRdb provides this immuneACCESS table in a form limited to in-frame rearrangements. Some clones are lacking; in checked studies, under half of them reflect an unresolved V gene, and why the rest are absent is not known. The sample records hundreds of thousands of clones, approximately 90% of which are singletons. The top ten clones comprise around 6.5% of the sample. The data originate from a study of control samples from healthy donors and cancer patients (dated by TCRdb to 2018 to 2021). Reading the germline V gene (reference sequence) gives CDR1 GTSNPN and CDR2 SVGIG. The CDR3 starts with the cysteine, ends with the phenylalanine, and has 13 residues. Just the 39-base CDR3 DNA is kept, in frame starting at base 1. The junction carries 8 bases between V and J, which are trimmed by 3 bases and 0 bases respectively.

This sequence uses TRBV30 and TRBJ1-2; too little of a D gene remains to name it. The source is a man aged 40-49 years with head and neck cancer. Input material: PBMCs. The DNA sequence is given as TGTGCCTGGAGCCACTCAACTAACTATGGCTACACCTTC. The translation is CAWSHSTNYGYTF.